Only one count was recorded for the clone carrying this TCR beta chain. The sample originates from a study of T cell changes during pregnancy in multiple sclerosis. Libraries were prepared by immunoSEQ multiplex PCR; TCRdb keeps only in-frame clonotypes and omits some of them. This sample carries around 35,000 clones, around 94% of them seen once, and the ten largest clones take 1.2%. CDR3 length: 15 residues. From germline, CDR1 is MRHNA and CDR2 SNTAGT. J lost 8 bases, V lost 0 bases, and 9 bases had no gene match. The specimen was PBMCs (not recorded whether the cells were cultured). V and J are TRBV6-4 and TRBJ1-2; 7 bases are a match to TRBD1. This clonotype was obtained from a female donor with multiple sclerosis, enrolled in a pregnancy study. The CDR3 DNA is TGTGCCAGCAGTGACTCCACGGAGGGGGCGAGCGGCTACACCTTC. Translated, it gives CASSDSTEGASGYTF.